This record looks at one T cell receptor (beta chain) sequence and its context. Its antigen is unknown. 60 Vbeta and 13 Jbeta primers were used in PCR. Profiled with immunoSEQ multiplex PCR; TCRdb holds only in-frame clones, not every one. The data show about 64,000 clones, roughly 85% seen once. This entry comes from a study of cytomegalovirus exposure and HLA in healthy donors. Study background: A prior study identified some 100 million unique TCR beta sequences from some 200 million T cells. General study points: Among the most significant clusters, several appeared linked to common viral pathogens in a later analysis. In an earlier analysis, about 87% or about 30%: the productive usage of most TCR beta V segments.

Germline V gives CDR1 LGHNA, CDR2 YNFKEQ. The CDR3 is 17 amino acids. V was pared by 0 bases and J by 5 bases, with 20 bases between. This sequence was found in a female donor in good health and CMV-seronegative. What was sequenced was PBMCs. The gene calls are TRBV4-2 and TRBJ2-7; D is possibly TRBD2 (5 bases). CDR3 amino acids: CASSQEPSWEYPHEQYF. The CDR3 DNA sequence: TGTGCCAGCAGCCAAGAGCCATCGTGGGAGTACCCCCACGAGCAGTACTTC.